These T cell receptor beta chains were read from a single sample in a study of blood T cell repertoires in COVID-19. Measured with immunoSEQ multiplex PCR; TCRdb has only the in-frame clones, and not every one. The table has a few hundred thousand clones, 70% to 90% seen once; the top ten hold just under 9.5%. Input material: peripheral blood. The receptors derive from a man aged 18 to 29 with active or convalescent COVID-19. Both conserved end residues are part of each CDR3. Each record gives: clone size, V gene, J gene, D gene, CDR3 protein, CDR3 DNA. The D gene is left open where the match is weak. A clone size is listed for some rows: how often the clone was seen (once, few, many), or a class if it is expanded.

NA	TRBV5-5	TRBJ1-1	NA	CASSSTGNTEAFF	TGTGCCAGCAGCTCGACGGGGAACACTGAAGCTTTCTTT
NA	TRBV5-1	TRBJ1-4	NA	CASSPGQENEKLFF	TGCGCCAGCAGCCCTGGTCAGGAAAATGAAAAACTGTTTTTT
NA	TRBV6-5	TRBJ2-7	TRBD1	CASSYSSRATGGEQYF	TGTGCCAGCAGTTACTCGAGTAGAGCCACAGGGGGCGAGCAGTACTTC
NA	TRBV4-3	TRBJ1-2	TRBD1	CASSPSGTGAFGYTF	TGCGCCAGCAGCCCCTCTGGGACAGGGGCTTTTGGCTACACCTTC
NA	TRBV4-1	TRBJ1-6	NA	CASSRGDNSPLHF	TGCGCCAGCAGCCGAGGAGATAATTCACCCCTCCACTTT
NA	TRBV4-1	TRBJ2-1	TRBD1	CASRNPRDRGPNEQFF	TGCGCCAGCAGGAATCCCCGGGACAGGGGCCCTAATGAGCAGTTCTTC
NA	TRBV27	TRBJ2-3	TRBD1	CASTTGGLTSTDTQYF	TGTGCCAGCACAACAGGGGGCCTAACTAGCACAGATACGCAGTATTTT
once	TRBV7-2	TRBJ2-7	NA	CASSLLAGYEQYF	TGTGCCAGCAGCTTGTTAGCCGGCTACGAGCAGTACTTC
once	TRBV7-8	TRBJ2-3	TRBD2	CASSLGSGGASDTQYF	TGTGCCAGCAGCTTAGGTAGCGGGGGGGCATCAGATACGCAGTATTTT
once	TRBV19	TRBJ2-3	TRBD2	CASSIARGSGGDTDTQYF	TGTGCCAGTAGTATAGCCCGTGGAAGCGGGGGGGACACAGATACGCAGTATTTT
NA	TRBV11-2	TRBJ2-7	TRBD2	CASSLEGLAGLGEQYF	TGTGCCAGCAGCTTAGAAGGACTAGCGGGGCTCGGTGAGCAGTACTTC
NA	TRBV6-1	TRBJ1-2	TRBD1	CASSEATGGYGYTF	TGTGCCAGCAGTGAAGCGACAGGGGGTTATGGCTACACCTTC
NA	TRBV12-3/TRBV12-4	TRBJ1-1	NA	CANAQGLTTEAFF	TGTGCCAACGCCCAGGGGTTGACCACTGAAGCTTTCTTT
NA	TRBV27	TRBJ1-5	TRBD1	CASSPNWTGMRLNQPQHF	TGTGCCAGCAGTCCCAATTGGACAGGAATGCGGCTAAATCAGCCCCAGCATTTT
NA	TRBV24-1	TRBJ2-1	NA	CATSDSGNNEQFF	TGTGCCACCAGTGATTCCGGGAACAATGAGCAGTTCTTC
NA	TRBV4-3	TRBJ2-3	TRBD2	CASSQDRGLAVITDTQYF	TGCGCCAGCAGCCAAGATCGCGGACTAGCGGTTATCACAGATACGCAGTATTTT
NA	TRBV4-1	TRBJ1-4	NA	CASYEAGITTNEKLFF	TGCGCCTCGTATGAGGCAGGGATCACAACTAATGAAAAACTGTTTTTT
NA	TRBV6-4	TRBJ2-2	NA	CASSEGVGTGELFF	TGTGCCAGCAGCGAGGGTGTTGGCACCGGGGAGCTGTTTTTT
NA	TRBV6-5	TRBJ1-3	TRBD1	CASSRRGRLGNTIYF	TGTGCCAGCAGCCGCAGGGGGCGGTTAGGAAACACCATATATTTT
NA	TRBV7-2	TRBJ2-2	TRBD2	CASSLRTSLTYTGELFF	TGTGCCAGCAGCTTAAGGACTAGCCTCACTTACACCGGGGAGCTGTTTTTT
NA	TRBV10-3	TRBJ2-7	TRBD2	CPIQTTGGSYEQYF	TGTCCCATACAAACGACGGGGGGGTCCTACGAGCAGTACTTC
once	TRBV5-1	TRBJ2-5	TRBD1	CASSSGQAQETQYF	TGCGCCAGCAGCTCCGGACAGGCTCAAGAGACCCAGTACTTC
few	TRBV4-3	TRBJ2-5	NA	CASSQDTGNQETQYF	TGCGCCAGCAGCCAAGATACCGGGAACCAAGAGACCCAGTACTTC
NA	TRBV5-1	TRBJ2-3	TRBD2	CASLAGASSGDTQYF	TGCGCCAGCTTAGCGGGGGCCTCCTCCGGAGATACGCAGTATTTT
NA	TRBV27	TRBJ1-5	NA	CASSPGASNQPQHF	TGTGCCAGCAGTCCAGGGGCTAGCAATCAGCCCCAGCATTTT
NA	TRBV29-1	TRBJ2-1	NA	CSVVPGYNEQFF	TGCAGCGTTGTACCGGGGTACAATGAGCAGTTCTTC
NA	TRBV25-1	TRBJ2-2	TRBD1	CASSDQGARTGELFF	TGTGCCAGCAGTGACCAGGGGGCGCGTACCGGGGAGCTGTTTTTT
NA	TRBV7-3	TRBJ2-1	TRBD2	CASSFSGGRNEQFF	TGTGCCAGCAGCTTTAGCGGGGGCCGCAATGAGCAGTTCTTC
once	TRBV5-1	TRBJ2-6	TRBD1	CASSWDRAISGANVLTF	TGCGCCAGCAGCTGGGACAGGGCAATCTCTGGGGCCAACGTCCTGACTTTC
NA	TRBV7-9	TRBJ2-3	NA	CASSPTEVSTDTQYF	TGTGCCAGCAGCCCAACCGAAGTTTCGACTGATACGCAGTATTTT
NA	TRBV6-5	TRBJ1-1	TRBD1	CASQQGGTEAFF	TGTGCCAGCCAGCAGGGGGGCACTGAAGCTTTCTTT
NA	TRBV9	TRBJ2-1	TRBD1	CASSAPTGGQRENEQFF	TGTGCCAGCAGCGCTCCAACAGGGGGCCAACGAGAAAATGAGCAGTTCTTC
NA	TRBV7-8	TRBJ2-2	NA	CASSLGRVFGWTGELFF	TGTGCCAGCAGCTTGGGCAGGGTTTTTGGTTGGACCGGGGAGCTGTTTTTT
NA	TRBV2	TRBJ2-2	NA	CASNLDIDTGELFF	TGTGCCAGCAATCTGGACATAGACACCGGGGAGCTGTTTTTT
NA	TRBV15	TRBJ1-2	NA	CATSGLVGGASDYGYTF	TGTGCCACCAGCGGACTTGTGGGGGGGGCTTCAGACTATGGCTACACCTTC
NA	TRBV28	TRBJ2-7	NA	CASSHSRGSTYEQYF	TGTGCCAGCAGCCACTCGAGGGGGTCCACCTACGAGCAGTACTTC
NA	TRBV19	TRBJ2-7	NA	CASSIGYDYSGEQYF	TGTGCCAGTAGTATAGGGTATGACTACAGTGGCGAGCAGTACTTC
NA	TRBV14	TRBJ2-1	TRBD1	CASSQDRGQTSYNEQFF	TGTGCCAGCAGCCAAGACCGGGGACAGACCTCCTACAATGAGCAGTTCTTC
NA	TRBV27	TRBJ1-2	TRBD1	CASSAPGQGDYGYTF	TGTGCCAGCAGTGCCCCGGGACAGGGTGACTATGGCTACACCTTC
NA	TRBV6-1	TRBJ2-3	NA	CASSDARGTDTQYF	TGTGCCAGCAGTGACGCCCGAGGCACAGATACGCAGTATTTT
NA	TRBV6-5	TRBJ1-1	NA	CASSSGLSLNTEAFF	TGTGCCAGCAGTTCAGGACTCTCGTTGAACACTGAAGCTTTCTTT
NA	TRBV19	TRBJ1-1	TRBD1	CASSDRDLTEAFF	TGTGCCAGTAGTGACAGGGATCTGACTGAAGCTTTCTTT
once	TRBV2	TRBJ2-5	NA	CASSLDRYVRETQYF	TGTGCCAGCAGTTTGGACAGATACGTTCGAGAGACCCAGTACTTC
NA	TRBV24-1	TRBJ1-2	NA	CATSDPTTNYGYTF	TGTGCCACCAGTGACCCAACAACTAACTATGGCTACACCTTC
once	TRBV19	TRBJ1-1	NA	CASSIAALNTEAFF	TGTGCCAGTAGTATTGCAGCGTTGAACACTGAAGCTTTCTTT
NA	TRBV2	TRBJ1-2	NA	CASYTESNYGYTF	TGTGCCAGCTATACAGAATCTAACTATGGCTACACCTTC
NA	TRBV6-6	TRBJ1-2	TRBD1	CASSSDRDGYGYTF	TGTGCCAGCAGTTCCGACAGGGACGGCTATGGCTACACCTTC
NA	TRBV7-6	TRBJ2-7	TRBD1	CASSTGTAYEQYF	TGTGCCAGCAGCACCGGGACAGCCTACGAGCAGTACTTC
NA	TRBV21-1	TRBJ1-6	NA	CACDRSSYNSPLHF	TGTGCCTGCGACAGAAGCTCCTATAATTCACCCCTCCACTTT